This entry is about one T cell receptor (beta chain). Its antigen is not known. The sample has other DNA sequences that encode this CDR3 too. The table came from immunoSEQ multiplex PCR; TCRdb's copy has only in-frame clones and leaves some out. Of more than 70,000 clones in the sample, under 95% were seen once. The sample is drawn from a study of OX40 agonist ivuxolimab in advanced cancers. Broader study findings: There were, on average, more expanded clones in CD8+ T cells than in CD4+.

CDR1 and CDR2 (germline): SGHNT, YENEEA. The CDR3 sequence is 14 residues long. Trimming took 1 base from V and 1 from J, leaving 7 bases between them. The source is an adult with an advanced solid tumor such as melanoma, head and neck, liver or kidney cancer. Sequenced material: CD4+ or CD8+ T cells sorted from blood, taken in a trial of the OX40 agonist ivuxolimab. The chain uses TRBV11-3 and TRBJ1-1; weak D call: TRBD1 (5 bases). The DNA for the CDR3 is TGTGCCAGCAGCTTAGGAAGGGGGAACACTGAAGCTTTCTTT. Its translation: CASSLGRGNTEAFF.